These 18 T cell receptor beta chains were sequenced from one sample in a study of beta chain features in type 1 diabetes. Sequencing targeted expressed TCRB transcripts, as all isolated RNA had been reverse transcribed. The method was immunoSEQ multiplex PCR; TCRdb's version includes in-frame clones alone and lacks a portion of them. The sample has about 240,000 clones, 25% to 30% seen once. The sequenced sample was central memory CD4+ T cells from blood. Receptor source: a young man in good health.

The rearrangement links TRBV11-2 to TRBJ2-7; D may match TRBD1 or TRBD2 (5 bases each). CDR3 length equals 12 residues. Germline-derived CDR1 and CDR2 are SGHAT and FQNNGV. V lost 4 bases and J lost 6, with 10 bases in between. CDR3 in amino acids: CASSSYGAEQYF. The DNA for the CDR3 is TGTGCCAGCAGCTCCTACGGGGCCGAGCAGTACTTC.

This clone was counted a few times. This chain joins TRBV5-6 and TRBJ2-5; D is ambiguous. Trimming cost V 3 bases and J 4 bases, with 13 bases left between them. The CDR3 is 14 amino acids. Germline-derived CDR1 and CDR2 are SGHDT and YYEEEE. The CDR3 sequence is CASSSGVQLETQYF. CDR3 bases: TGTGCCAGCAGCTCCGGAGTGCAGCTAGAGACCCAGTACTTC. The full variable domain, its missing parts supplied by reference TRBV5-6 and TRBJ2-5, is DAGVTQSPTHLIKTRGQQVTLRCSPKSGHDTVSWYQQALGQGPQFIFQYYEEEERQRGNFPDRFSGHQFPNYSSELNVNALLLGDSALYLCASSSGVQLETQYFGPGTRLLVL.

There are a few counts of this clone. V usage is TRBV4-3 and J usage is TRBJ2-7, with 10 bases aligning to TRBD1. Germline CDR1 LGHNA, CDR2 YSLEER. This CDR3 has 15 residues. The junction had 8 bases not matched to a gene; V was cut back by 4 bases and J by 5 bases. The CDR3 here is CASSLRDRGGHEQYF. CDR3 DNA sequence: TGCGCCAGCAGCCTCCGGGACAGGGGCGGCCACGAGCAGTACTTC.

This clone was found a few times. This chain uses TRBV30 with TRBJ1-3; unclear D gene. The germline CDR1 and CDR2 sequences are GTSNPN and SVGIG (reference sequence). V was cut by 2 bases and J by 4 bases, with 9 bases left in between. The CDR3 spans 13 residues. The CDR3 DNA follows: TGTGCCTGGAGTCCCGGAATCGGAAACACCATATATTTT. It encodes CAWSPGIGNTIYF.

This clone was observed a handful of times. CDR3 in amino acids: CASRQGDTEAFF. Written as DNA, the CDR3 is TGTGCCAGCAGGCAGGGGGACACTGAAGCTTTCTTT. The chain couples TRBV14 to TRBJ1-1; 7 nucleotides match TRBD1. Trimming cost V 6 bases and J 3 bases; bases outside gene matches: 1. The CDR3 runs 12 residues. From germline, CDR1 is SGHDN and CDR2 FVKESK.

The chain joins TRBV30 to TRBJ2-5; TRBD2 matches 8 bases. Germline V gene sequence: CDR1 GTSNPN, CDR2 SVGIG (reference sequence). This CDR3 is built from 16 residues. Germline trimming cut 2 bases from V and 3 bases from J; bases unmatched to any gene: 11. As DNA, the CDR3 is TGTGCCTGGAGTCGTGACGTCCCGACTAGCGAAGAGACCCAGTACTTC. Its translation is CAWSRDVPTSEETQYF. Using reference TRBV30 and TRBJ2-5 for the parts outside the CDR3, the full variable domain is SQTIHQWPATLVQPVGSPLSLECTVEGTSNPNLYWYRQAAGRGLQLLFYSVGIGQISSEVPQNLSASRPQDRQFILSSKKLLLSDSGFYLCAWSRDVPTSEETQYFGPGTRLLVL.

The CDR3 reads CAIMSPGLNYGYTF. CDR3 DNA sequence: TGTGCCATCATGTCCCCAGGGTTAAACTATGGCTACACCTTC. The gene calls are TRBV10-3 and TRBJ1-2, with a tentative D call TRBD1 (5 bases). V dropped 7 bases and J dropped 2 bases, with 14 bases sitting between them. Per the germline V gene, CDR1 is ENHRY and CDR2 is SYGVKD. This CDR3 has 14 amino acids.

This clone was counted ten times or more. This rearrangement joins TRBV19 to TRBJ1-4, with 9 bases identical to TRBD1. Germline CDR1 LNHDA, CDR2 SQIVND (reference sequence). This CDR3 comprises 13 residues. The V and J ends lost 7 bases and 8 bases, in that order; junction bases with no gene match: 5. The CDR3 DNA is TGTGCCAGTAAGGGGACAGGGCCCGAAAAACTGTTTTTT. This encodes CASKGTGPEKLFF.

This clone appeared a few times. The chain couples TRBV29-1 to TRBJ2-5, with unresolved D. The DNA matches TRBJ2-7 better at its end, which makes the J call doubtful. Per germline, CDR1 SQVTM and CDR2 ANQGSEA. The CDR3 covers 12 residues. This CDR3 is CSVETPTYEQYF. In DNA form, the CDR3 reads TGCAGCGTTGAGACACCTACCTACGAGCAGTACTTC.

This clone was detected many times. V and J are TRBV7-2 and TRBJ2-1; the match to TRBD1 covers 9 bases. V gave up 1 base and J gave up 6 bases; unmatched junction bases: 4. Germline V gene sequence: CDR1 SGHTA, CDR2 FQGNSA. This CDR3 comprises 15 residues. CDR3 coding DNA: TGTGCCAGCAGCTTAGGAGGGACAGGGTCCAATGAGCAGTTCTTC. Its translation: CASSLGGTGSNEQFF.

The chain carries TRBV27 and TRBJ1-1; the D gene is possibly TRBD1 (5 bases). V lost 5 bases and J 0 bases, leaving 13 bases between the germline ends. This CDR3 is 15 amino acids long. Germline CDR1 MNHEY, CDR2 SMNVEV (reference sequence). CDR3 DNA sequence: TGTGCCAGCAGTCTCCTTTCCAGGGTGAACACTGAAGCTTTCTTT. Amino acid sequence: CASSLLSRVNTEAFF.

The chain recombines TRBV15 with TRBJ2-1, with D tentatively TRBD1 or TRBD2 (5 bases each). The CDR3 spans 15 residues. Trimming took 5 bases from V and 10 from J, leaving 21 bases between them. CDR1 is LNHNV, CDR2 YYDKDF, per germline (reference sequence). The CDR3, as DNA: TGTGCCACCAGCCGGGGCTCCCCGACCCAGAGGGAGCAGTTCTTC. Protein sequence: CATSRGSPTQREQFF.

Comments on this clone: This CDR3 is also generated by other DNA sequences in the sample. The V call is TRBV7-2, the J call TRBJ2-5, with unresolved D. V shed 8 bases and J shed 5 bases, with 6 bases lying between them. The CDR3 loop spans 10 amino acids. From germline, CDR1 is SGHTA and CDR2 FQGNSA. CDR3 sequence reads: CASGLETQYF. CDR3 sequence (DNA): TGTGCCAGCGGTCTGGAGACCCAGTACTTC.

This clone was found a few times. This chain links TRBV5-1 with TRBJ1-1; 7 positions match TRBD1. The CDR3 has 16 residues. V dropped 5 bases and J dropped 1; count of bases not matched to a gene: 11. The germline gives CDR1 SGHRS, CDR2 YFSETQ. The CDR3 DNA follows: TGCGCCAGCAGATGGGGAGCCGGGACAGCGAACACTGAAGCTTTCTTT. Protein: CASRWGAGTANTEAFF. The entire variable domain, with the rest obtained from reference TRBV5-1 and TRBJ1-1, is as follows: KAGVTQTPRYLIKTRGQQVTLSCSPISGHRSVSWYQQTPGQGLQFLFEYFSETQRNKGNFPGRFSGRQFSNSRSEMNVSTLELGDSALYLCASRWGAGTANTEAFFGQGTRLTVV.

In this sample, this clone turned up a few times. J is TRBJ2-7 and V is TRBV28; possible D gene TRBD1, 6 bases. Germline lookup yields CDR1 MDHEN and CDR2 SYDVKM. This CDR3 is 13 amino acids long. Trimming shortened V by 10 bases and J by 7 bases, and 20 bases separated the two germline ends. The CDR3 DNA sequence: TGTGCCACCGCAGTGGGACAACCAAAGGAGCAGTACTTC. Translated, it gives CATAVGQPKEQYF.

V is TRBV7-6 and J is TRBJ2-7; D might be TRBD2 (6 bases). Per germline, CDR1 SGHVS and CDR2 FNYEAQ. This CDR3 contains 14 residues. The V and J ends lost 0 bases and 3 bases respectively, with 9 bases between them. As DNA, the CDR3 is TGTGCCAGCAGCTTAGCGGAGGGGAGCTACGAGCAGTACTTC. As protein: CASSLAEGSYEQYF.

This clone was picked up a small number of times. The V and J genes are TRBV4-1 and TRBJ2-5; 8 bases match TRBD1. Losses at the gene ends were 2 bases for V and 4 bases for J; bases not matched to a gene: 6. This CDR3 has 15 amino acids. Germline V gives CDR1 MGHRA, CDR2 YSYEKL. Here the CDR3 reads CASSQTGQGGETQYF. In DNA form, the CDR3 reads TGCGCCAGCAGCCAAACAGGACAGGGCGGAGAGACCCAGTACTTC.

This clone was seen a few times. The genes are TRBV28 and TRBJ2-7, with 7 bases fitting TRBD2. The V gene end was trimmed by 3 bases and the J gene end by 2 bases; junction bases not matched to a gene: 7. The CDR3 is 15 amino acids. CDR1 and CDR2 (germline): MDHEN, SYDVKM. The CDR3 here is CASSLSSSGTYEQYF. The DNA for the CDR3 is TGTGCCAGCAGTTTGTCGTCTAGCGGAACCTACGAGCAGTACTTC.